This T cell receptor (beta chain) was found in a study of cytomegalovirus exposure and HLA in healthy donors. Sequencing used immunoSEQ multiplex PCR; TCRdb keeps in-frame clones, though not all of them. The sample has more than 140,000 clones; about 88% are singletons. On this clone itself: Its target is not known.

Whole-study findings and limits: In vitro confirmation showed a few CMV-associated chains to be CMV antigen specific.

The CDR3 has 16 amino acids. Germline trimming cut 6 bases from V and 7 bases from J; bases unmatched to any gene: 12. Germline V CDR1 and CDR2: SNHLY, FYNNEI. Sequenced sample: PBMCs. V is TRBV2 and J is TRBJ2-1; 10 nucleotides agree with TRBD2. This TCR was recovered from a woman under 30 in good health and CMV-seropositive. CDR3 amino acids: CASRGTSANRGNEQFF. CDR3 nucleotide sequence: TGTGCCAGCAGGGGGACTAGCGCGAACCGGGGTAATGAGCAGTTCTTC.